This T cell receptor (beta chain) was sequenced during a study of T cell repertoires in cytomegalovirus infection (dated by TCRdb to between 2018 and 2021). Looking at the study overall: Alongside well-studied HLA-B-restricted epitopes, the peptide stimulations were aimed at recently identified HLA-C-restricted CMV epitopes, whose presentation resists viral immunomodulation. Donor HLA type was relevant to the analysis, as public TCR beta signatures indicated carriage of CMV infection together with the matching HLA type. Broader findings and caveats from the paper: The ex vivo response was dominated by HLA-C-restricted CMV-specific TCR beta clonotypes, and the single most frequent clonotype in two of eight donors was supplied by these HLA-C-restricted clonotypes. In both this cohort and an independent cohort of 350 to 400 donors, the cumulative frequency of public TCR beta family members distinguished carriers of CMV infection plus the relevant HLA type.

Details on this clonotype: No antigen is known for it. One base away there is no much larger clone; base qualities are not given.

The germline V gene sets CDR1 to SGHTA and CDR2 to FQGNSA. The junction shows trimming of 7 bases on V and 5 bases on J, and the gene matches do not reach 5 bases of it. Inclusive of the bounding cysteine and phenylalanine, the CDR3 is 13 residues long. Left in the record is the CDR3 DNA by itself, 39 bases read in frame from the first base. Instrument used: Illumina HiSeq 1500. The public reads were reanalyzed by TCRdb: fastp trimming at Q25, MiXCR alignment, in-frame beta chains only. Duplicate CDR3 protein sequences are folded into a single record with the most common DNA and genes. In this sample the table shows around 570,000 distinct CDR3 sequences, about 40% of which occur a single time. The top ten hold 40% to 60% of the sample. The meaning of the sample's treatment or condition label: in vitro stimulation with specific CMV peptide epitopes to enrich CMV-specific T cells.

The sequence links TRBV7-2 to TRBJ1-5, with 7 bases in between that match TRBD1. This specimen was cultured PBMCs, taken from culture after CMV antigen stimulation. The TCR was taken from a human donor in good health (CMV status not recorded). Some clones in this sample may be carry-over from other donors' samples. The CDR3: CASNSQGDQPQHF. The bases are TGTGCCAGCAACTCTCAGGGGGATCAGCCCCAGCATTTT.